Listed below are T cell receptor beta chains from one sample, sequenced in a study of blood T cell repertoires in COVID-19. Profiling relied on immunoSEQ multiplex PCR, and the TCRdb table lists in-frame clones only, not all of them. The sample contains some 200,000 clones, more than 70% of which appear only once. The sample was peripheral blood. Source of these receptors: a man aged 45-65 years with COVID-19, enrolled during active disease. Each CDR3 is given without its conserved first and last residue. Some rows mark clone size as missing; the rest say once, few, many or name a class of expanded clone.

cdr3_aa: ASSQRTPGGDEQF
v_call: TRBV3-1/TRBV3-2
clone_size: .

cdr3_aa: SAKPRQFPRETQY
v_call: TRBV29-1
clone_size: once

cdr3_aa: SASRVNEQY
v_call: TRBV20-1
clone_size: .

cdr3_aa: ASSQDPTGKSYEQY
v_call: TRBV4-1
clone_size: .

cdr3_aa: ASSALVRTDTQY
v_call: TRBV9
clone_size: few

cdr3_aa: ATSRGWAYSNQPQH
v_call: TRBV15
clone_size: .

cdr3_aa: ASSQDYRVAGDQETQY
v_call: TRBV4-2
clone_size: .

cdr3_aa: ASRGQGSYNSPLH
v_call: TRBV6-5
clone_size: .

cdr3_aa: ASSLGTSMNEQF
v_call: TRBV5-1
clone_size: .

cdr3_aa: ASAGGNEQF
v_call: TRBV7-9
clone_size: .

cdr3_aa: ASSLETVDYGYT
v_call: TRBV4-2
clone_size: .

cdr3_aa: ASSLTGTGDTQY
v_call: TRBV4-1
clone_size: .

cdr3_aa: ASSSGDRREQY
v_call: TRBV5-1
clone_size: .

cdr3_aa: ASSGQGYAEAF
v_call: TRBV5-6
clone_size: .

cdr3_aa: ASSFRQGGTEAF
v_call: TRBV7-9
clone_size: .

cdr3_aa: ASSPQLAGGTDTQY
v_call: TRBV18
clone_size: .

cdr3_aa: ASSSGQPNTEAF
v_call: TRBV5-4
clone_size: .

cdr3_aa: ASSGTISNQPQH
v_call: TRBV2
clone_size: .

cdr3_aa: ASSPKRGPYNEQF
v_call: TRBV21-1
clone_size: once

cdr3_aa: ANSTFQGTGELF
v_call: TRBV3-1/TRBV3-2
clone_size: .

cdr3_aa: SASPRSDTQY
v_call: TRBV20-1
clone_size: once

cdr3_aa: ASSLSQGGSYNEQF
v_call: TRBV7-8
clone_size: .

cdr3_aa: ASSLLELSPTGTSYEQY
v_call: TRBV7-6
clone_size: many

cdr3_aa: ASSVGQGQNTEAF
v_call: TRBV9
clone_size: .

cdr3_aa: ASSLQGTGVGQPQH
v_call: TRBV5-6
clone_size: .

cdr3_aa: ASSPGLAGDGDEQF
v_call: TRBV18
clone_size: .

cdr3_aa: ASSLTGSGISEQY
v_call: TRBV7-3
clone_size: .

cdr3_aa: ATSRLDYDNEQF
v_call: TRBV10-3
clone_size: .

cdr3_aa: ASSQSGTGEEKLF
v_call: TRBV3-1/TRBV3-2
clone_size: .

cdr3_aa: ASSLAGTDNGYT
v_call: TRBV7-9
clone_size: .

cdr3_aa: ASSIVVGQGGGQPQH
v_call: TRBV19
clone_size: .

cdr3_aa: ASSLDRGHTGELF
v_call: TRBV18
clone_size: .

cdr3_aa: ATSTRLGDGELF
v_call: TRBV15
clone_size: .

cdr3_aa: ASSPQINTEAF
v_call: TRBV27
clone_size: .

cdr3_aa: ASSPPQGLGNTIY
v_call: TRBV18
clone_size: .

cdr3_aa: ASSMVGTGLNEQF
v_call: TRBV19
clone_size: .

cdr3_aa: AHGQGRNQPQH
v_call: TRBV30
clone_size: .

cdr3_aa: ASSSGTSTDTQY
v_call: TRBV9
clone_size: .

cdr3_aa: ASSQGAGFGYSYEQY
v_call: TRBV3-1/TRBV3-2
clone_size: .

cdr3_aa: ASSPTVYNSPLH
v_call: TRBV18
clone_size: .

cdr3_aa: ASSQVTGVTGELF
v_call: TRBV3-1/TRBV3-2
clone_size: .

cdr3_aa: ASSLPPADRADTQY
v_call: TRBV7-8
clone_size: .

cdr3_aa: ASRKGQGNTGELF
v_call: TRBV19
clone_size: .

cdr3_aa: ASSFRQAANTGELF
v_call: TRBV5-1
clone_size: few

cdr3_aa: ASSVAASGSIHTQY
v_call: TRBV9
clone_size: .

cdr3_aa: ASSSEGQGNHEQF
v_call: TRBV7-3
clone_size: .

cdr3_aa: ASRYGTDNEQF
v_call: TRBV5-1
clone_size: .

cdr3_aa: ASSPGTGGFTGELF
v_call: TRBV18
clone_size: .

cdr3_aa: AISGGTSGSISYEQY
v_call: TRBV10-3
clone_size: .

cdr3_aa: ASSPRGGTTAYEQY
v_call: TRBV7-6
clone_size: .

cdr3_aa: ASSYFTSGDPYEQY
v_call: TRBV6-6
clone_size: .

cdr3_aa: ASSSITSGGPQQETQY
v_call: TRBV5-1
clone_size: .

cdr3_aa: ASSLTTGGNTIY
v_call: TRBV7-2
clone_size: .

cdr3_aa: ASSLGLAGEADTQY
v_call: TRBV7-7
clone_size: .

cdr3_aa: ASRRGGTYNEQF
v_call: TRBV19
clone_size: .

cdr3_aa: ASSEGLSSGRGAYEQY
v_call: TRBV6-1
clone_size: .

cdr3_aa: ASSEARVTGELF
v_call: TRBV2
clone_size: .